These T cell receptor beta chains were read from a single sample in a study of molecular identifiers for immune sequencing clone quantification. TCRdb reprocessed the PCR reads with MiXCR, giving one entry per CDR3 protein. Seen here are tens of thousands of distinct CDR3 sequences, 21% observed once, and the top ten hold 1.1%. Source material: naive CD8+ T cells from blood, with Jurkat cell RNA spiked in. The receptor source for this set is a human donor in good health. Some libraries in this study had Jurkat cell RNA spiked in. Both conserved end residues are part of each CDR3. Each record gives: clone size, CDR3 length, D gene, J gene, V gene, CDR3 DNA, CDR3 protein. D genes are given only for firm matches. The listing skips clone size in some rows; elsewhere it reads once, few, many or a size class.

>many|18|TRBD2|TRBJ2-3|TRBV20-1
TGCAGTGCTAGAGGGCAGCAACTAGCGGGAAGGTTGGCAGATACGCAGTATTTT
CSARGQQLAGRLADTQYF
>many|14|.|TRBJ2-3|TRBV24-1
TGTGCCACCAGTGGGACAGCCCTGGGAGATACGCAGTATTTT
CATSGTALGDTQYF
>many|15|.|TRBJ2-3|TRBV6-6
TGTGCCACCTTCTATAATGAGAGGATCACAGATACGCAGTATTTT
CATFYNERITDTQYF
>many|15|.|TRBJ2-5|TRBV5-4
TGTGCCAGCAACGATGAGGGACGGCCTCAAGAGACCCAGTACTTC
CASNDEGRPQETQYF
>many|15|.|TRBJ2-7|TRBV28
TGTGCCAGCAGCTTGACCTCACTAGCTTCAATTCGGGTGTACTTC
CASSLTSLASIRVYF
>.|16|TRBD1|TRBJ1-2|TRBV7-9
TGTGCCAGCAGCTTTCTGCCCGGGACAGGGGGCGCGGGCTACGCCTTC
CASSFLPGTGGAGYAF
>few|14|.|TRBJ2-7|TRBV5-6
TGTGCCAGCAGCGGCCGAGACAGCCGCTACGAGCAGTACTTC
CASSGRDSRYEQYF
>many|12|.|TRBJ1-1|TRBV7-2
TGTGCCAGCAGCTTAGTGGGGGAAACGGCTTTCTTT
CASSLVGETAFF
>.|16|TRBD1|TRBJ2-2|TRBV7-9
TGTGCCAGCAGCCCCCCCGGACAGGCATACACCGGGGAGCTGTTTTTT
CASSPPGQAYTGELFF
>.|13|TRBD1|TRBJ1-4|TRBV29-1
TGCAGCGTGGGGGACAGACTATCTGAAAAACTGTTTTTT
CSVGDRLSEKLFF
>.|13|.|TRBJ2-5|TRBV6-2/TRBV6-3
TGTGCCAGCAGTCAAGAGGAGGATGAGACCCAGTACTTC
CASSQEEDETQYF
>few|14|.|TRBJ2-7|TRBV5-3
TGTGCCAGCAGCTTGGGGGTCAACTCCTACGAGCAGTACTTC
CASSLGVNSYEQYF
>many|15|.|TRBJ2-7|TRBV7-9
TGTGCCAGCAGCTCCTCTCTAGCGCCCCTCTACGAGCAGTACTTC
CASSSSLAPLYEQYF
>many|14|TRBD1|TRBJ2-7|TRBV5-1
TGCGCCAGCAGCTTTAGTACAGGGGGCTACGAGCAGTACTTC
CASSFSTGGYEQYF
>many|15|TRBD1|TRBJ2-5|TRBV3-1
TGTGCCAGCAGCCAACTCGGGACAGCTCGAGAGACCCAGTACTTC
CASSQLGTARETQYF
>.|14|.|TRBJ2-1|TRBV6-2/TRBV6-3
TGTGCCAGCAGCAGCCACGGGGGTAGCAATGAGCAGTTCTTC
CASSSHGGSNEQFF
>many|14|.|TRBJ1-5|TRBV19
TGTGCCAGTAGTATAGGTGGAGGTCCGCAGCCCCAGCATTTT
CASSIGGGPQPQHF
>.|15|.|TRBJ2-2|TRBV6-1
TGTGCCAGCGGTGATGAGGGCTACAACACCGGGGAGCTGTTTTTT
CASGDEGYNTGELFF
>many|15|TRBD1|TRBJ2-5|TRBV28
TGTGCCAGCAGTTGGGGGACAGGGGAACAAGAGACCCAGTACTTC
CASSWGTGEQETQYF
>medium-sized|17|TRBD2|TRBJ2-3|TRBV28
TGTGCCAGCAGTTCCAAGGGACTAGCGGGGTACACAGATACGCAGTATTTT
CASSSKGLAGYTDTQYF
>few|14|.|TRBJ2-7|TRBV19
TGTGCCAGTAGTATAGGAGTTGGCGGTGGCGAGCAGTACTTC
CASSIGVGGGEQYF
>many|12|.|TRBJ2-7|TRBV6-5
TGTGCCAGCAGTATAAACCGGTACGAGCAGTACTTC
CASSINRYEQYF
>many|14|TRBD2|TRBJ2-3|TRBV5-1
TGCGCCAGCAGCGGGACTAGCGGAGTAGATACGCAGTATTTT
CASSGTSGVDTQYF